A single sample gave rise to the 20 T cell receptor beta chains below, sequenced in a study of CD8 T cells in ankylosing spondylitis. TCRdb re-called the 5' RACE reads with MiXCR, one entry per CDR3 protein. The profile shows approximately 42,000 distinct CDR3 sequences, under 5% of them singletons. Sample: blood, either unsorted or a sorted T cell fraction (not recorded which). The receptors stem from a female donor with ankylosing spondylitis or in good health (not recorded which).

This clonotype was seen ten or more times. This chain's CDR3 is CASSVEGGDVADTQYF. The CDR3 DNA reads TGTGCCAGCAGCGTAGAGGGAGGGGATGTGGCAGATACGCAGTATTTT. The chain employs TRBV9 and TRBJ2-3; 7 bases align to TRBD2. This CDR3 region has 16 residues. CDR1 is SGDLS and CDR2 is YYNGEE in the germline V gene. V gave up 0 bases and J gave up 4 bases; unmatched junction bases: 8.

This clonotype is medium-sized in the sample. The V call is TRBV9, the J call TRBJ2-5; D is uncertain. Germline CDR1 and CDR2: SGDLS and YYNGEE. The CDR3 totals 13 residues. Trimming left V 3 bases short and J 5 bases short, with 11 bases between. The CDR3 bases are TGTGCCAGCAGCGCCCACCTCCGGGAGACCCAGTACTTC. Translated: CASSAHLRETQYF.

The chain joins TRBV9 to TRBJ2-1; 9 nucleotides align to TRBD1. This CDR3 spans 14 amino acids. Germline-derived CDR1 and CDR2 are SGDLS and YYNGEE. The junction had 6 bases not matched to a gene; V was cut back by 4 bases and J by 7 bases. CDR3 in amino acids: CASSTTGTGNEQFF. CDR3 DNA sequence: TGTGCCAGCAGCACAACCGGGACAGGGAATGAGCAGTTCTTC.

This chain uses TRBV9 with TRBJ2-5; D is unclear. CDR3 length equals 14 residues. Trimming left V 0 bases short and J 5 bases short, with 11 bases between. Germline CDR1 is SGDLS and CDR2 is YYNGEE. The CDR3 nucleotides are TGTGCCAGCAGCGTAGTCGCTAGTTCTGAGACCCAGTACTTC. Its protein is CASSVVASSETQYF.

Ten or more counts support this clonotype. The chain joins TRBV9 to TRBJ2-1; D not resolved. CDR1 SGDLS and CDR2 YYNGEE come from the germline V gene. Trimming removed 3 bases from V and 0 bases from J, with 10 bases in between. CDR3 length: 15 residues. DNA of the CDR3: TGTGCCAGCAGCGCCGCTCCGAGCTCCTACAATGAGCAGTTCTTC. This codes for CASSAAPSSYNEQFF. The entire variable domain, with the rest obtained from reference TRBV9 and TRBJ2-1, is as follows: DSGVTQTPKHLITATGQRVTLRCSPRSGDLSVYWYQQSLDQGLQFLIQYYNGEERAKGNILERFSAQQFPDLHSELNLSSLELGDSALYFCASSAAPSSYNEQFFGPGTRLTVL.

This clonotype was found many times. The gene calls are TRBV9 and TRBJ2-7; weak D call: TRBD2 (7 bases). The length of the CDR3 is 15 residues. Trimming took off 0 bases at V and 1 base at J, with 11 bases between the two ends. CDR1 and CDR2 from the germline V gene are SGDLS and YYNGEE. The CDR3 sequence is CASSVDGGRSYEQYF. As DNA, the CDR3 is TGTGCCAGCAGCGTAGACGGGGGGCGGTCCTACGAGCAGTACTTC. The complete variable domain, with remaining parts taken from reference TRBV9 and TRBJ2-7, reads DSGVTQTPKHLITATGQRVTLRCSPRSGDLSVYWYQQSLDQGLQFLIQYYNGEERAKGNILERFSAQQFPDLHSELNLSSLELGDSALYFCASSVDGGRSYEQYFGPGTRLTVT.

This clonotype showed up many times. A much larger clonotype is one base distant, so this may be a read error. The chain couples TRBV9 to TRBJ2-1, with TRBD2 as a possible D gene (6 bases). Germline V gene sequence: CDR1 SGDLS, CDR2 YYNGEE. Trimming cost V 0 bases and J 12 bases, with 19 bases left between them. The CDR3 length is 15 residues. In DNA, the CDR3 is TGTGCCAGCAGCGTAGGGGGCGGGGTCGACAGTGTGCAGTTCTTC. Protein sequence: CASSVGGGVDSVQFF.

The sample holds many counts of this clonotype. The chain employs TRBV9 and TRBJ1-1; no firm D call. This CDR3 spans 14 amino acids. CDR1 is SGDLS, CDR2 YYNGEE, per germline. Trimming took 0 bases from V and 0 from J, leaving 6 bases between them. CDR3 amino acids: CASSVGRMNTEAFF. The CDR3 DNA sequence: TGTGCCAGCAGCGTAGGACGGATGAACACTGAAGCTTTCTTT. Complete variable domain (other parts from reference TRBV9 and TRBJ1-1): DSGVTQTPKHLITATGQRVTLRCSPRSGDLSVYWYQQSLDQGLQFLIQYYNGEERAKGNILERFSAQQFPDLHSELNLSSLELGDSALYFCASSVGRMNTEAFFGQGTRLTVV.

This clonotype was counted at least ten times. This rearrangement joins TRBV9 to TRBJ2-2, with 8 nucleotides matching TRBD1. V was clipped by 0 bases and J by 6 bases; unmatched bases: 7. Germline V gene sequence: CDR1 SGDLS, CDR2 YYNGEE. The CDR3 loop spans 16 amino acids. CDR3 loop: CASSVGSGQGAGELFF. The CDR3 DNA sequence: TGTGCCAGCAGCGTAGGCTCAGGACAGGGCGCCGGGGAGCTGTTTTTT. The complete variable domain, with remaining parts taken from reference TRBV9 and TRBJ2-2, reads DSGVTQTPKHLITATGQRVTLRCSPRSGDLSVYWYQQSLDQGLQFLIQYYNGEERAKGNILERFSAQQFPDLHSELNLSSLELGDSALYFCASSVGSGQGAGELFFGEGSRLTVL.

The table lists this clonotype with many counts. The rearrangement uses TRBV9 and TRBJ2-1; 8 bases map to TRBD2. The V segment lost 1 base and the J segment 0 bases; nucleotides outside the gene matches: 3. The CDR3 totals 16 residues. Germline V CDR1 and CDR2: SGDLS, YYNGEE. CDR3 region: CASSVIAGISYNEQFF. The CDR3 DNA follows: TGTGCCAGCAGCGTAATAGCGGGGATCTCCTACAATGAGCAGTTCTTC. Using reference TRBV9 and TRBJ2-1 for the parts outside the CDR3, the full variable domain is DSGVTQTPKHLITATGQRVTLRCSPRSGDLSVYWYQQSLDQGLQFLIQYYNGEERAKGNILERFSAQQFPDLHSELNLSSLELGDSALYFCASSVIAGISYNEQFFGPGTRLTVL.

This clonotype was seen many times. The chain recombines TRBV9 with TRBJ1-3; unclear D gene. The CDR3 loop spans 15 amino acids. Germline CDR1 SGDLS, CDR2 YYNGEE. With 4 bases removed from V and 4 bases from J, the gap between germline ends came to 15 bases. CDR3 residues: CASSHTDYGGNTIYF. The CDR3 nucleotides are TGTGCCAGCAGCCATACAGATTATGGCGGAAACACCATATATTTT.

This clonotype has at least ten counts. The chain employs TRBV9 and TRBJ2-1, with D perhaps matching TRBD1 (6 bases). This CDR3 comprises 14 residues. V gave up 0 bases and J gave up 5 bases, with 9 bases separating them. Germline V gives CDR1 SGDLS, CDR2 YYNGEE. CDR3 nucleotide sequence: TGTGCCAGCAGCGTAGCGACAGGAGACAATGAGCAGTTCTTC. Translation gives CASSVATGDNEQFF.

The chain is built from TRBV9 and TRBJ2-5, with 7 bases matching TRBD1. Germline CDR1 and CDR2: SGDLS and YYNGEE. V shed 4 bases, J shed 2 bases, and the junction held 8 bases outside the gene matches. CDR3 size: 15 residues. The CDR3 spells CASSYQGTVQETQYF. CDR3 DNA: TGTGCCAGCAGCTATCAGGGGACAGTGCAAGAGACCCAGTACTTC.

This clonotype was counted at least ten times. The chain combines TRBV9 with TRBJ2-1; D is undetermined. V lost 0 bases to trimming and J lost 7 bases, with 5 bases between them. This CDR3 comprises 12 residues. Germline assignment: CDR1 SGDLS and CDR2 YYNGEE. The CDR3 loop reads CASSVEWNEQFF. The DNA for the CDR3 is TGTGCCAGCAGCGTAGAGTGGAATGAGCAGTTCTTC.

This clonotype was seen ten or more times. The chain has TRBV9 and TRBJ1-2; D possibly corresponds to TRBD1 (5 bases). Trimming took 4 bases from V and 6 from J, leaving 16 bases between them. CDR3 length: 14 residues. Germline V CDR1 and CDR2: SGDLS, YYNGEE. In DNA form, the CDR3 reads TGTGCCAGCAGCTTAGTTGGGGCGGTGGATGGCTACACCTTC. This sequence encodes CASSLVGAVDGYTF.

This clonotype has a count of ten or more. This rearrangement joins TRBV9 to TRBJ2-3; 13 bases are a match to TRBD2. The CDR3 sequence is 15 residues long. With V trimmed by 2 bases and J by 7 bases, 4 bases remained unmatched. Germline CDR1 and CDR2: SGDLS and YYNGEE. The CDR3 loop reads CASSVGTSGVYTQYF. CDR3 DNA sequence: TGTGCCAGCAGCGTCGGGACTAGCGGGGTATATACGCAGTATTTT.

This clonotype was picked up many times. The genes are TRBV9 and TRBJ2-7, with D hard to call. The CDR3 sequence is 13 residues long. Deletions cut 0 bases from V and 6 bases from J, with 10 bases between. CDR1 and CDR2 (germline): SGDLS, YYNGEE. CDR3 sequence (DNA): TGTGCCAGCAGCGTAGGTAGCAAGACCGAGCAGTACTTC. This sequence encodes CASSVGSKTEQYF.

In its sample, this clonotype was seen many times. The chain uses TRBV9 and TRBJ2-7; TRBD1 aligns across 7 bases. The CDR3 sequence is 15 residues long. The germline gives CDR1 SGDLS, CDR2 YYNGEE. The V segment lost 4 bases and the J segment 0 bases; nucleotides outside the gene matches: 7. The CDR3 bases are TGTGCCAGCAGCTTAACCCGGGACAGCTCCTACGAGCAGTACTTC. Protein sequence: CASSLTRDSSYEQYF.

This clonotype was seen at least ten times. The V and J genes are TRBV9 and TRBJ2-5; D not certain. This CDR3 spans 15 amino acids. Germline V gene sequence: CDR1 SGDLS, CDR2 YYNGEE. With 3 bases removed from V and 1 base from J, the gap between germline ends came to 13 bases. For the CDR3, the DNA is TGTGCCAGCAGCGCCTCCGTGGTCTTCCAAGAGACCCAGTACTTC. Its protein is CASSASVVFQETQYF. Full variable domain (missing parts from reference TRBV9 and TRBJ2-5): DSGVTQTPKHLITATGQRVTLRCSPRSGDLSVYWYQQSLDQGLQFLIQYYNGEERAKGNILERFSAQQFPDLHSELNLSSLELGDSALYFCASSASVVFQETQYFGPGTRLLVL.

In this sample, this clonotype turned up many times. The J gene is TRBJ2-3, the V gene TRBV9, with 12 bases aligning to TRBD2. Trimming removed 4 bases from V and 2 bases from J; junction bases left unmatched: 8. The CDR3 is made up of 17 amino acids. From germline, CDR1 is SGDLS and CDR2 YYNGEE. The CDR3 region has the DNA TGTGCCAGCAGCAAACGACTAGCGGGGGTCCACACAGATACGCAGTATTTT. It codes for CASSKRLAGVHTDTQYF.